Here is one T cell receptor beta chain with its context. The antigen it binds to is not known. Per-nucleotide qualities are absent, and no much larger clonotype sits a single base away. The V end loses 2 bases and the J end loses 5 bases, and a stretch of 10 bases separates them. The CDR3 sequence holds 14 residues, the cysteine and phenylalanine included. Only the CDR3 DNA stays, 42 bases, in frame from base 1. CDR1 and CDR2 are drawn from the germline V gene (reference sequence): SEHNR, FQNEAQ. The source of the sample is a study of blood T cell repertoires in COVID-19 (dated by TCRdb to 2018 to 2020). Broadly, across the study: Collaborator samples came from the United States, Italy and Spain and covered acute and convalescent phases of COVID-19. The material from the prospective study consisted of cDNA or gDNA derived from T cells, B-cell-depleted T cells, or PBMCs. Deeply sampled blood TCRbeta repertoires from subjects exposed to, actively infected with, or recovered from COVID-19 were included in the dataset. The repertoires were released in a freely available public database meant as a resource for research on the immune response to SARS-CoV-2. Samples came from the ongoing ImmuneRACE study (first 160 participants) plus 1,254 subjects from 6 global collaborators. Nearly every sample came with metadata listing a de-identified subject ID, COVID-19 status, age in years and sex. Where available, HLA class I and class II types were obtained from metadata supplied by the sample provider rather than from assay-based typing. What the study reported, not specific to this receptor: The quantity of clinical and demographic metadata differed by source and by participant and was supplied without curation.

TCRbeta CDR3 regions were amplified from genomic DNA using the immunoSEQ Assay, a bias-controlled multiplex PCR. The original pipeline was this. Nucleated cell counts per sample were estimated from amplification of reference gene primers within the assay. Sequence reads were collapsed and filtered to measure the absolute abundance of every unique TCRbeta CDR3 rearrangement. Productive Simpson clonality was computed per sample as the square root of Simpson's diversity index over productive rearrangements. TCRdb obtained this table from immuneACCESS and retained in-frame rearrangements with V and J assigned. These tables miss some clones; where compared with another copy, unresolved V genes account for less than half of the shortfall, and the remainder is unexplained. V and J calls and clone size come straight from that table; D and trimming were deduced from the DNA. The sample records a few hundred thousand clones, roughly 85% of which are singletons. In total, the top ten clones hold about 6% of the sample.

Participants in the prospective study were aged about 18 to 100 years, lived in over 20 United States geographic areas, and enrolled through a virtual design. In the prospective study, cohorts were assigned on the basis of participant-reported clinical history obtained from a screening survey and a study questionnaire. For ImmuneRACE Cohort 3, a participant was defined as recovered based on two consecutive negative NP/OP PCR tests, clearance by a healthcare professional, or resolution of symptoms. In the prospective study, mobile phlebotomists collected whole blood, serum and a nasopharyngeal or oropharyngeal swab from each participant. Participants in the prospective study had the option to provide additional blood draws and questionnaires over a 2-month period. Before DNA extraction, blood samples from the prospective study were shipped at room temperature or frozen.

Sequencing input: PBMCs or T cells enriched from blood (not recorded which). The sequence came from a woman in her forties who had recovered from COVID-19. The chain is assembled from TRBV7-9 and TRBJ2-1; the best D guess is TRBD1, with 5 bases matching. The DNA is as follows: TGTGCCAGCAGCTTAATCCTAGGGGACAATGAGCAGTTCTTC. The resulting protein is CASSLILGDNEQFF.